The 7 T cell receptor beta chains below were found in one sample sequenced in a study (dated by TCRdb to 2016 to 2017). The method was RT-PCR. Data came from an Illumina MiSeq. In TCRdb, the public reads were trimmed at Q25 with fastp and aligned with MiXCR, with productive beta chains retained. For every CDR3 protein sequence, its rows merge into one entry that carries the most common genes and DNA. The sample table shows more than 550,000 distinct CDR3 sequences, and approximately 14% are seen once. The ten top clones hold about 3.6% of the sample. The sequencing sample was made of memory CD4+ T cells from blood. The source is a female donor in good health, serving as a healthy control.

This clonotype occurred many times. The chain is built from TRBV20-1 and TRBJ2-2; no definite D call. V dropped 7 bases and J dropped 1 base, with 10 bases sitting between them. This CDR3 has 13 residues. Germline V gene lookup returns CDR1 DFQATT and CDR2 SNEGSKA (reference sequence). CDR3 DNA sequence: TGCAGTGTATTGTACCAGAACACCGGGGAGCTGTTTTTT. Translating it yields CSVLYQNTGELFF.

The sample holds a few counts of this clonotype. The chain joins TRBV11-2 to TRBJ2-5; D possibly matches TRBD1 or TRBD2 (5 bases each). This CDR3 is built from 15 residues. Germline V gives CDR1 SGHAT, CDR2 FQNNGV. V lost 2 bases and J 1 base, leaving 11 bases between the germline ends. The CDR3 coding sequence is TGTGCCAGCAGCTTAAGCCCAGGGAGCCAAGAGACCCAGTACTTC. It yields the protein CASSLSPGSQETQYF.

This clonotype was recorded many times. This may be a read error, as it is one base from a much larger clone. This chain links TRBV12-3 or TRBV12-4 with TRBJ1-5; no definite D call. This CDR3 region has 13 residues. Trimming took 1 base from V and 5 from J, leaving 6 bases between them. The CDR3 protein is CASSLDSYQPQHF. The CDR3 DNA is TGTGCCAGCAGTTTAGACAGCTATCAGCCCCAGCATTTT.

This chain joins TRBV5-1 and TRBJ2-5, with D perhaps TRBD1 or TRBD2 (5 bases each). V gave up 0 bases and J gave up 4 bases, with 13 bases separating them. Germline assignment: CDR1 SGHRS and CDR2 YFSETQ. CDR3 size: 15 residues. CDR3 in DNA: TGCGCCAGCAGCTTGGCCGAGGCAGGGAGAGAGACCCAGTACTTC. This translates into CASSLAEAGRETQYF.

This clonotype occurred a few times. CDR3 bases: TGTGCCAGCATCACCCACCCCTACGAGCAGTACTTC. Its protein product is CASITHPYEQYF. This rearrangement joins TRBV12-3 or TRBV12-4 to TRBJ2-7; no definite D call. The CDR3 sequence is 12 residues long. Trimming stripped 7 bases from V and 2 bases from J, with 9 bases between.

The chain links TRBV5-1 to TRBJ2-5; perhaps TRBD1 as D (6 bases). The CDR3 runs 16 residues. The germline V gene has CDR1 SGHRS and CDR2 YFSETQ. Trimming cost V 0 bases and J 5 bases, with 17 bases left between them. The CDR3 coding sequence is TGCGCCAGCAGCTTGGGAGTTGAGGGGGTCTTGGAGACCCAGTACTTC. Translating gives CASSLGVEGVLETQYF.

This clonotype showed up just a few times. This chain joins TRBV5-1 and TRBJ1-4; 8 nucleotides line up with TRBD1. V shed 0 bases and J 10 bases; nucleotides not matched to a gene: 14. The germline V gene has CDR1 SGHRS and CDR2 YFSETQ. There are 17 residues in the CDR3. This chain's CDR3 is CASSLAKGGQEVGKLFF. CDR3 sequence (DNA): TGCGCCAGCAGCTTGGCCAAAGGGGGACAGGAGGTCGGAAAACTGTTTTTT.